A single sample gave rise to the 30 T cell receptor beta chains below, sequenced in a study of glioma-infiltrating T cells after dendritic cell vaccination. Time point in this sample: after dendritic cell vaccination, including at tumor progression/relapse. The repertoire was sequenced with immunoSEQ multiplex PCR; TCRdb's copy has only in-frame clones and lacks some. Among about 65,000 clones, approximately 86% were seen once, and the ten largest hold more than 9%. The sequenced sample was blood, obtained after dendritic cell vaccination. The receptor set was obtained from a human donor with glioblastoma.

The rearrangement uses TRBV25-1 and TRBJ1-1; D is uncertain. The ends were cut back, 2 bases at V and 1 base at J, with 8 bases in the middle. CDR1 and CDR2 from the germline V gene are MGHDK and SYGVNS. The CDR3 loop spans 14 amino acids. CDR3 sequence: CASSENSGNTEAFF. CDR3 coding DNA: TGTGCCAGCAGTGAAAACAGCGGGAACACTGAAGCTTTCTTT. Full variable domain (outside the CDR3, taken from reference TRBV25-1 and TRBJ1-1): EADIYQTPRYLVIGTGKKITLECSQTMGHDKMYWYQQDPGMELHLIHYSYGVNSTEKGDLSSESTVSRIRTEHFPLTLESARPSHTSQYLCASSENSGNTEAFFGQGTRLTVV.

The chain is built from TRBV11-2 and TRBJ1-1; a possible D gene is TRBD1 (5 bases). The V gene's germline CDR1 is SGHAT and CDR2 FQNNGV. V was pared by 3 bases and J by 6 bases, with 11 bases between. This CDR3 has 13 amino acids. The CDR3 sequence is CASSFGGGAEAFF. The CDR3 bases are TGTGCCAGCAGCTTCGGGGGAGGGGCTGAAGCTTTCTTT.

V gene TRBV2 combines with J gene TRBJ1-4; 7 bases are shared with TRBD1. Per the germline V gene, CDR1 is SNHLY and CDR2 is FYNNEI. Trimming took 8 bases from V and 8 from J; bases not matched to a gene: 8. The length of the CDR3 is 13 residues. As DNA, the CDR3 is TGTGCCAGCCGACAGGGCCGGGGAGAAAAACTGTTTTTT. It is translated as CASRQGRGEKLFF.

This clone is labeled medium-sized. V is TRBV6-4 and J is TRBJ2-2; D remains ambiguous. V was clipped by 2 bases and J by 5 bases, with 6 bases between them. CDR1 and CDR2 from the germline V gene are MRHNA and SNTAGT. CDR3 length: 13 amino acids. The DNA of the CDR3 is TGTGCCAGCAGTGACCGAGATACCGGGGAGCTGTTTTTT. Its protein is CASSDRDTGELFF.

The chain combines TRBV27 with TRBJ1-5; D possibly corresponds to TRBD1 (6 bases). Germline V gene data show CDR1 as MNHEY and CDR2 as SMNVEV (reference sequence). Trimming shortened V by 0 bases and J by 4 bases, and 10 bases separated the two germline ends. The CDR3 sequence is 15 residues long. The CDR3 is CASSLSVGANQPQHF. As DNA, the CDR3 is TGTGCCAGCAGTTTATCGGTGGGGGCGAATCAGCCCCAGCATTTT.

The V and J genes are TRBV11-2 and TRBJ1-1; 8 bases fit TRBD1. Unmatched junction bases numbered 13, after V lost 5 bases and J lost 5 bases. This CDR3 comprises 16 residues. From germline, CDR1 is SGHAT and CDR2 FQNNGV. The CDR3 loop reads CASSPRQGAIWTEAFF. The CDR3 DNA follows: TGTGCCAGCAGCCCTCGGCAGGGGGCAATTTGGACTGAAGCTTTCTTT.

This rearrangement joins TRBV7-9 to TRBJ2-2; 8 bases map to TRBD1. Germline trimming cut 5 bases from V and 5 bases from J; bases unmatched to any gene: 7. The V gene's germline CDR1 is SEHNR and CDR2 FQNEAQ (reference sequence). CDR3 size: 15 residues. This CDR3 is CASSPGQGTTGELFF. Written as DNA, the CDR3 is TGTGCCAGCAGCCCAGGACAGGGTACTACCGGGGAGCTGTTTTTT.

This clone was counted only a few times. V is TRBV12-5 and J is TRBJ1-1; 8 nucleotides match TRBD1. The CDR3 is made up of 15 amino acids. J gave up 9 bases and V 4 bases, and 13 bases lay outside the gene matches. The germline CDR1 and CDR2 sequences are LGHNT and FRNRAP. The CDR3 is CASGSILSAGGQAFF. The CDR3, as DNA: TGTGCTAGTGGTTCCATCCTCTCTGCAGGGGGCCAAGCTTTCTTT.

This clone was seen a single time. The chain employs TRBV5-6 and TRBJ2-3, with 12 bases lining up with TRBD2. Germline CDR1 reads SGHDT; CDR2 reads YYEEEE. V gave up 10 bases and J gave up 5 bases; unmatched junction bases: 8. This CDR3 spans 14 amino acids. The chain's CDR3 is CAWRTSGAEDTQYF. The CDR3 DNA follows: TGTGCCTGGCGGACTAGCGGGGCCGAAGATACGCAGTATTTT.

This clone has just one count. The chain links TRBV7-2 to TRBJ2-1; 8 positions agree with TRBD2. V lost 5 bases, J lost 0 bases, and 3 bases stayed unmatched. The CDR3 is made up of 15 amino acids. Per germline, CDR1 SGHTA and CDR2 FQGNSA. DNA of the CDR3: TGTGCCAGCAGCCGAAGCGGGAGCTCCTACAATGAGCAGTTCTTC. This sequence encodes CASSRSGSSYNEQFF.

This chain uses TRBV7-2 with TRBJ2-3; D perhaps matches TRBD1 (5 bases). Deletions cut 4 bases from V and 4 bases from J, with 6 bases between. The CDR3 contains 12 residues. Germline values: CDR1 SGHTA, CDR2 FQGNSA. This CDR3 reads CASSWGPDTQYF. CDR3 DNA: TGTGCCAGCAGCTGGGGCCCAGATACGCAGTATTTT.

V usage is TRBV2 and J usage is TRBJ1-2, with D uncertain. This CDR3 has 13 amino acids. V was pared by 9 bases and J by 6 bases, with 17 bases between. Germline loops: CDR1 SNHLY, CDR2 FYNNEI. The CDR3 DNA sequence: TGTGCCAGTGGCCTGGTGGGAGGCGATGGCTACACCTTC. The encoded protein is CASGLVGGDGYTF.

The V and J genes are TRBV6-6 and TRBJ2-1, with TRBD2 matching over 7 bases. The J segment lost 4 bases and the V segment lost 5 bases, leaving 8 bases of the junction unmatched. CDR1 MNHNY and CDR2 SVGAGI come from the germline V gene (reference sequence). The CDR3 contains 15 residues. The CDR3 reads CASSDLAEGYNEQFF. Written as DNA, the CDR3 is TGTGCCAGCAGTGATCTAGCGGAAGGATACAATGAGCAGTTCTTC.

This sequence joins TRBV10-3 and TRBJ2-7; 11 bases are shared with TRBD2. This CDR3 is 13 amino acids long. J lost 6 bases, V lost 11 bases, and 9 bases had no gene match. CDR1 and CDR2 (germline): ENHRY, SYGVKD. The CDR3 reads CASQGTSGPEQYF. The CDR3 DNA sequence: TGTGCCTCCCAGGGGACTAGCGGTCCCGAGCAGTACTTC.

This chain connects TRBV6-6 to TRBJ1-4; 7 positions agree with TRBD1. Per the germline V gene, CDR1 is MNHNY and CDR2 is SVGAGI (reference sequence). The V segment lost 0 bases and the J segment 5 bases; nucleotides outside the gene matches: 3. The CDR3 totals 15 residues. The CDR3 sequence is CASSYSGTVNEKLFF. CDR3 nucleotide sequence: TGTGCCAGCAGTTACTCCGGGACAGTGAATGAAAAACTGTTTTTT.

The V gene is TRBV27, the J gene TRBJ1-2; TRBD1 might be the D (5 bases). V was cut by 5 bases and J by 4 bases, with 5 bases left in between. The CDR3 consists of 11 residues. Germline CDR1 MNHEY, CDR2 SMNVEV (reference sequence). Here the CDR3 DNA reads TGTGCCAGCAGTGACAGCTATGGCTACACCTTC. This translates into CASSDSYGYTF.

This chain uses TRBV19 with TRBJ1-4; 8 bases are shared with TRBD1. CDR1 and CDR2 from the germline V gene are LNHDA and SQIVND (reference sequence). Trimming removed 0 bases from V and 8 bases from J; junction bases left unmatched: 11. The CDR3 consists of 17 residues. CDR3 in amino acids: CASSIDLKRQGWEKLFF. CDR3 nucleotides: TGTGCCAGTAGTATAGACCTCAAACGACAGGGGTGGGAAAAACTGTTTTTT. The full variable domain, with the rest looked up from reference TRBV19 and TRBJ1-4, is DGGITQSPKYLFRKEGQNVTLSCEQNLNHDAMYWYRQDPGQGLRLIYYSQIVNDFQKGDIAEGYSVSREKKESFPLTVTSAQKNPTAFYLCASSIDLKRQGWEKLFFGSGTQLSVL.

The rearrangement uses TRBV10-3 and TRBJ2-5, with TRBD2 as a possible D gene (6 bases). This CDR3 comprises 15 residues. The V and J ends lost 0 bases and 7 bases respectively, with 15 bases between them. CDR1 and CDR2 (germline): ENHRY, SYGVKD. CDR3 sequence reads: CAISESEGAMGTQYF. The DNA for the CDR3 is TGTGCCATCAGTGAGTCGGAGGGCGCGATGGGGACCCAGTACTTC.

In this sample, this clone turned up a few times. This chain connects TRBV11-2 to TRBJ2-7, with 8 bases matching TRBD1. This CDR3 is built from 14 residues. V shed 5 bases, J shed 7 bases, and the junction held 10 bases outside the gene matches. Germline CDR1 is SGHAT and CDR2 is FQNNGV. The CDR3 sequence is CASSQDRESGEQYF. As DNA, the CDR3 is TGTGCCAGCAGCCAGGACAGGGAGAGTGGAGAGCAGTACTTC.

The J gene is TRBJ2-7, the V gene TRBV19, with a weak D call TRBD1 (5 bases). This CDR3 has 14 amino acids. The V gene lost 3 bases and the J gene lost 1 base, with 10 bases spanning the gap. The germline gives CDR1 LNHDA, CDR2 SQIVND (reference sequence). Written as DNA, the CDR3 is TGTGCCAGTAGTATGGGGCACGGATCCTACGAGCAGTACTTC. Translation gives CASSMGHGSYEQYF.

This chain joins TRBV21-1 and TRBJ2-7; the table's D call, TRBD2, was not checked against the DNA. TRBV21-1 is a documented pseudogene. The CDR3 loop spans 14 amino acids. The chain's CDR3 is CASSKGASLYEQYF. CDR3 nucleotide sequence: TGTGCCAGCAGCAAAGGGGCTAGCTTGTACGAGCAGTACTTC.

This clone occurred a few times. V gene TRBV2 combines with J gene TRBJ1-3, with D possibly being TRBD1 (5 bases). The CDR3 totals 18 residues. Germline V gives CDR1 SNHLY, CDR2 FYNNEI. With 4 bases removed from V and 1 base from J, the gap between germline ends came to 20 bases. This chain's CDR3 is CASSAFLGQGFSGNTIYF. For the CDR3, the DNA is TGTGCCAGCAGTGCTTTTCTAGGGCAGGGCTTTTCTGGAAACACCATATATTTT.

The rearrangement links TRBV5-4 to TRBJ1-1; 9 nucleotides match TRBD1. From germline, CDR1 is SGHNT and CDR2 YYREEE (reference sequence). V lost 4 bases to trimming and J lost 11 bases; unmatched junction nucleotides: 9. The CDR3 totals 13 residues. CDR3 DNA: TGTGCCAGCAGCCAACAGGGGGCTTGGGATGCTTTCTTT. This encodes CASSQQGAWDAFF. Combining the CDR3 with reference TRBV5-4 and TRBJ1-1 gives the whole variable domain ETGVTQSPTHLIKTRGQQVTLRCSSQSGHNTVSWYQQALGQGPQFIFQYYREEENGRGNFPPRFSGLQFPNYSSELNVNALELDDSALYLCASSQQGAWDAFFGQGTRLTVV.

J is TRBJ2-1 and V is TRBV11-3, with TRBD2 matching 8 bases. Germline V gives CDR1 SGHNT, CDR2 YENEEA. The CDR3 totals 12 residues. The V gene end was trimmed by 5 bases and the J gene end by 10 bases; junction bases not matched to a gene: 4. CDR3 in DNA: TGTGCCAGCAGCCTCCGGACTAGCGAGCAGTTCTTC. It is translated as CASSLRTSEQFF.

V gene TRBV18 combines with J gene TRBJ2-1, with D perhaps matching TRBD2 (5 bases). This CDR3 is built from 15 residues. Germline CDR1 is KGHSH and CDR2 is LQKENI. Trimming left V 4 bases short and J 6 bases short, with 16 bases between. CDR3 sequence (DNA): TGTGCCAGCTCACAGGAATTCGGAGGACCCAATGAGCAGTTCTTC. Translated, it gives CASSQEFGGPNEQFF.

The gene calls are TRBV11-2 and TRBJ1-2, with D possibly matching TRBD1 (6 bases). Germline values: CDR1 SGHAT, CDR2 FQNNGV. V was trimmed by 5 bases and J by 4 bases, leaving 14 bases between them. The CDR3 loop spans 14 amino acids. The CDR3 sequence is CASSPYLQGYGYTF. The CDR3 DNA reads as TGTGCCAGCAGCCCGTACTTACAGGGCTATGGCTACACCTTC.

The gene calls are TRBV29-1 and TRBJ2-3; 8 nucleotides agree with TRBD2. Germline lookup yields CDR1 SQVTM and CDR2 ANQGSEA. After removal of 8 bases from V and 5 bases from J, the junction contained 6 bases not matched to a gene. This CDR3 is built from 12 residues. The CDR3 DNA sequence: TGCAGCCTTGGACTAGCAGAAGATACGCAGTATTTT. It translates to CSLGLAEDTQYF.

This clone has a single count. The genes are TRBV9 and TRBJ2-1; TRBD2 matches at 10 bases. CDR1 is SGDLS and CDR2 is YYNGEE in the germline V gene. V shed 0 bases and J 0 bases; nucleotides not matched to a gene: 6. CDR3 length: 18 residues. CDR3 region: CASSVVGLAAGSYNEQFF. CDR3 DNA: TGTGCCAGCAGCGTAGTCGGACTAGCGGCGGGCTCCTACAATGAGCAGTTCTTC.

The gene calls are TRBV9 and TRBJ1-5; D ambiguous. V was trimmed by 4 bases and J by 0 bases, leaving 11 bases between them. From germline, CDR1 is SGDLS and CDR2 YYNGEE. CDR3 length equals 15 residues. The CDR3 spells CASSKTPSSNQPQHF. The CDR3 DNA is TGTGCCAGCAGCAAGACACCGAGTAGCAATCAGCCCCAGCATTTT.

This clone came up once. Here the CDR3 DNA reads TGTGCCAGTAGAGCGCTAGCGGAATACACAGATACGCAGTATTTT. Translated, it gives CASRALAEYTDTQYF. This sequence joins TRBV19 and TRBJ2-3; 7 bases agree with TRBD2. Germline CDR1 is LNHDA and CDR2 is SQIVND (reference sequence). The V gene end was trimmed by 6 bases and the J gene end by 2 bases; junction bases not matched to a gene: 8. The CDR3 runs 15 residues.